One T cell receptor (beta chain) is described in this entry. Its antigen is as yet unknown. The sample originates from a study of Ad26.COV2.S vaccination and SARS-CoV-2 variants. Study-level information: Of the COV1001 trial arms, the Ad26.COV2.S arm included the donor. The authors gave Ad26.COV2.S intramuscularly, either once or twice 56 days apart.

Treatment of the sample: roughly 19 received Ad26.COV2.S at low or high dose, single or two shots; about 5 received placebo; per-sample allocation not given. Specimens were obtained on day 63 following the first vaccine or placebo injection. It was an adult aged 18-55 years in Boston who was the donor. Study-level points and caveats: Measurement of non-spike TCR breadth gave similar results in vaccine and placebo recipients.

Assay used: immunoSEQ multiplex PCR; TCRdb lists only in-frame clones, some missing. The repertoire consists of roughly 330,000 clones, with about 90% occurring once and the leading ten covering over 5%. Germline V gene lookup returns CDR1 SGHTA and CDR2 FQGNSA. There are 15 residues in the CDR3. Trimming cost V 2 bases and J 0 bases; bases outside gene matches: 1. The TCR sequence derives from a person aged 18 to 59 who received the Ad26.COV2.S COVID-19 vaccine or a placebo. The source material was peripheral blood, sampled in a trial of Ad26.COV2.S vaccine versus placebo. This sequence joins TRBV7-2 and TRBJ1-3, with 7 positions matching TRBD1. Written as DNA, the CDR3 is TGTGCCAGCAGCTTACAGGGGGACTCTGGAAACACCATATATTTT. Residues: CASSLQGDSGNTIYF.